Presented here are 3 T cell receptor beta chains from one specimen sequenced in a study of identical twins. TCRdb reanalysed the 5' RACE reads using MiXCR and keeps one entry per CDR3 protein. This sample carries about 490,000 distinct CDR3 sequences, roughly 15% of them seen once, and the ten largest clones take around 0.4%. The same sample was also studied in work on yellow fever vaccine responses in identical twins.

Specimen: CD4+ T cells sorted from blood. The receptor set was obtained from a woman younger than 35 in good health.

The rearrangement joins TRBV7-7 to TRBJ1-6; no definite D call. The CDR3 spans 16 residues. Trimming pared 4 bases from V and 0 bases from J, leaving 10 bases between. Germline CDR1 SSHAT, CDR2 FNYEAQ (reference sequence). This CDR3 reads CASSSPQSSYNSPLHF. The CDR3 DNA is TGTGCCAGCAGCTCACCACAGAGCTCCTATAATTCACCCCTCCACTTT.

This clonotype has more than one count but fewer than ten. The chain employs TRBV24-1 and TRBJ1-1, with D possibly matching TRBD1 (5 bases). The CDR3 length is 12 residues. Germline V gene sequence: CDR1 KGHDR, CDR2 SFDVKD. The V gene lost 5 bases and the J gene lost 10 bases, with 13 bases spanning the gap. CDR3 coding DNA: TGTGCCACCAGTGGGGACGGAGTCGGAGCTTTCTTT. This codes for CATSGDGVGAFF.

V gene TRBV20-1 combines with J gene TRBJ1-1; 7 nucleotides match TRBD1. The J segment lost 1 base and the V segment lost 3 bases, leaving 2 bases of the junction unmatched. The CDR3 contains 13 residues. Germline V gene lookup returns CDR1 DFQATT and CDR2 SNEGSKA (reference sequence). The CDR3 here is CSARQGENTEAFF. Here the CDR3 DNA reads TGCAGTGCTAGGCAGGGGGAGAACACTGAAGCTTTCTTT.